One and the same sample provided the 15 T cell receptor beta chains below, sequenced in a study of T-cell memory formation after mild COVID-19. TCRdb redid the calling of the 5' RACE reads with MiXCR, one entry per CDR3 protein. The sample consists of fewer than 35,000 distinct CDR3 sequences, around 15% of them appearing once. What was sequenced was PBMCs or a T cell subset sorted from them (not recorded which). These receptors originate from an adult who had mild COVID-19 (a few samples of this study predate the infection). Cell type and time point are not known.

The CDR3 DNA is TGCAGTGCTAGAGATGGGCGGGAGAGAATAATTACTAGCACAGATACGCAGTATTTT. Amino acid sequence: CSARDGRERIITSTDTQYF. The V and J genes are TRBV20-1 and TRBJ2-3, with 7 bases lining up with TRBD2. The CDR3 extends over 19 amino acids. After removal of 0 bases from V and 0 bases from J, the junction contained 15 bases not matched to a gene. CDR1 and CDR2 (germline): DFQATT, SNEGSKA (reference sequence).

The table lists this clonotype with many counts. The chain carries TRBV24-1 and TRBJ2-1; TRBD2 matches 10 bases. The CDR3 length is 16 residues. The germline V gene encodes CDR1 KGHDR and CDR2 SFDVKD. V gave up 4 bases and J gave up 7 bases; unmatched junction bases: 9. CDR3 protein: CATSDRTSGVRNEQFF. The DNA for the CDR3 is TGTGCCACCAGTGACCGTACTAGCGGGGTACGGAATGAGCAGTTCTTC.

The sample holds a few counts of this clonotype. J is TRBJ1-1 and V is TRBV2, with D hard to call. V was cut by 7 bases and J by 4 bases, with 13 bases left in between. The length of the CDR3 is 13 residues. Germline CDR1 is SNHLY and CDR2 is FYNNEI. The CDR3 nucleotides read TGTGCCAGCAAGAGGCAACCAACCACTGAAGCTTTCTTT. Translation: CASKRQPTTEAFF. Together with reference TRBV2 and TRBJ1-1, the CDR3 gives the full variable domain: EPEVTQTPSHQVTQMGQEVILRCVPISNHLYFYWYRQILGQKVEFLVSFYNNEISEKSEIFDDQFSVERPDGSNFTLKIRSTKLEDSAMYFCASKRQPTTEAFFGQGTRLTVV.

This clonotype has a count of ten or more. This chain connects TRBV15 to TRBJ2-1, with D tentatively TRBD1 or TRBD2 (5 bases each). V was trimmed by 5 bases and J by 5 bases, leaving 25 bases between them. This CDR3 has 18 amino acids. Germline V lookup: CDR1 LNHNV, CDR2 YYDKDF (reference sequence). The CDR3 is CATSVRGPSARPHNEQFF. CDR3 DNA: TGTGCCACCAGCGTCCGGGGACCGTCCGCCCGTCCCCACAATGAGCAGTTCTTC. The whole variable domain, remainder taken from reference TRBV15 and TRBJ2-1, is DAMVIQNPRYQVTQFGKPVTLSCSQTLNHNVMYWYQQKSSQAPKLLFHYYDKDFNNEADTPDNFQSRRPNTSFCFLDIRSPGLGDTAMYLCATSVRGPSARPHNEQFFGPGTRLTVL.

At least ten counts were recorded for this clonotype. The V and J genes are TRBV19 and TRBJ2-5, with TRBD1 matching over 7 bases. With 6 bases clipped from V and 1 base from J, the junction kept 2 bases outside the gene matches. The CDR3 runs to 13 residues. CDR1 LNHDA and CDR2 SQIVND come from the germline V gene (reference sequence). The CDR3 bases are TGTGCCAGTAGGGGGACAGCCCAAGAGACCCAGTACTTC. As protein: CASRGTAQETQYF.

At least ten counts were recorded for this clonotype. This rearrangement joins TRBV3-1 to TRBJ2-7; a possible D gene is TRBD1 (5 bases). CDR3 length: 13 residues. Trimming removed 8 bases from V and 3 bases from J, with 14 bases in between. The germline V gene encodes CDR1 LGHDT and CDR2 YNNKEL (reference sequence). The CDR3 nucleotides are TGTGCCAGCCATGGGGCCTCCAGCTACGAGCAGTACTTC. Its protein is CASHGASSYEQYF.

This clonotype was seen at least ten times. The CDR3 nucleotides read TGTGCCAGCAGTGAAGACAGGGTCGAGGGCTACACCTTC. Translation gives CASSEDRVEGYTF. The chain combines TRBV12-3 or TRBV12-4 with TRBJ1-2, with 7 bases identical to TRBD1. V gave up 5 bases and J gave up 8 bases; unmatched junction bases: 8. The CDR3 contains 13 residues.

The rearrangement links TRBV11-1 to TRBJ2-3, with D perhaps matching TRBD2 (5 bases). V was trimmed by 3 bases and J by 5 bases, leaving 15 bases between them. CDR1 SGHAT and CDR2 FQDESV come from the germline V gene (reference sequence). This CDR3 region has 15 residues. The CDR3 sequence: CASSFSQDGEDTQYF. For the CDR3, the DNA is TGTGCCAGCAGCTTCAGTCAGGACGGGGAAGATACGCAGTATTTT.

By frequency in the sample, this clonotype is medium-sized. This CDR3 is CASSSGTGSYNEQFF. CDR3 DNA: TGCGCCAGCAGCTCCGGGACAGGTTCCTACAATGAGCAGTTCTTC. The genes are TRBV5-1 and TRBJ2-1; 8 nucleotides agree with TRBD1. CDR3 length: 15 amino acids. The junction had 3 bases not matched to a gene; V was cut back by 3 bases and J by 1 base. The V gene's germline CDR1 is SGHRS and CDR2 YFSETQ.

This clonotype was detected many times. The CDR3 nucleotides read TGCAGCGTTGAAGGGACAGAAGGCTCCTACAATGAGCAGTTCTTC. It translates to CSVEGTEGSYNEQFF. V gene TRBV29-1 combines with J gene TRBJ2-1, with D maybe TRBD1 (6 bases). Trimming stripped 1 base from V and 0 bases from J, with 10 bases between. The CDR3 sequence is 15 residues long. Germline V CDR1 and CDR2: SQVTM, ANQGSEA.

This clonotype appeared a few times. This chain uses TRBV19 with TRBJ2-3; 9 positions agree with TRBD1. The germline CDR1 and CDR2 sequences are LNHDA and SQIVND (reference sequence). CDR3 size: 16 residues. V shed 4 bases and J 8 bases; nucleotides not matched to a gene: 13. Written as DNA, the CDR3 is TGTGCCAGTAGTACGCGGGACAGGGTACAAGCCGGTACGCAGTATTTT. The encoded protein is CASSTRDRVQAGTQYF.

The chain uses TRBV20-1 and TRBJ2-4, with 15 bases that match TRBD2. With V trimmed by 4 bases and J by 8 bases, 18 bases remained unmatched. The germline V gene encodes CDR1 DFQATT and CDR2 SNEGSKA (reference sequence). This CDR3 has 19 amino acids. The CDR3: CSAKPGGWERTSGGDIQYF. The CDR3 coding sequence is TGCAGTGCTAAACCTGGCGGCTGGGAGCGGACTAGCGGGGGGGACATTCAGTACTTC.

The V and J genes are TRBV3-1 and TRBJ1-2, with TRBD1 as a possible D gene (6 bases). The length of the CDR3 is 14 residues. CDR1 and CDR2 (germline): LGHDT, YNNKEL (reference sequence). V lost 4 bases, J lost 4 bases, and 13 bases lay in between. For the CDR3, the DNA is TGTGCCAGCAGCCCGACAGAGGGGGGCTATGGCTACACCTTC. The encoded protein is CASSPTEGGYGYTF.

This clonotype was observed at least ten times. The CDR3 bases are TGTGCCACCAGAGACATTCCCCGAGTATGGGGACTCGGGACCAACGTCCTGACTTTC. It specifies CATRDIPRVWGLGTNVLTF. The chain joins TRBV24-1 to TRBJ2-6, with D possibly being TRBD2 (6 bases). V lost 7 bases and J lost 8, with 29 bases in between. Germline CDR1 and CDR2: KGHDR and SFDVKD. The CDR3 has 19 amino acids.

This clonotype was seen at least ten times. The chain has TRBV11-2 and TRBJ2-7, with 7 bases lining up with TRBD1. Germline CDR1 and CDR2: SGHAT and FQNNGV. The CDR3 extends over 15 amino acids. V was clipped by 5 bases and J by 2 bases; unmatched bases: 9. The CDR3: CASSHITGQTYEQYF. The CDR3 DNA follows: TGTGCCAGCAGCCATATTACGGGACAGACCTACGAGCAGTACTTC.